Here is one T cell receptor beta chain with its context. The antigen is not known. CD45RO-negative, CCR7-selected cells formed the naive CD8 fraction, which excluded terminally differentiated effector memory CD45RA+ cells. TCRdb keeps only in-frame clones here, not all; method: immunoSEQ multiplex PCR. This table holds 550,000 to 650,000 clones, roughly 96% found once. These data belong to a study of shared clonotypes between healthy human individuals. Whole-study findings and limits: Researchers found naive subsets generally carried larger estimated richness than memory subsets.

Specimen: naive CD8+ T cells sorted from blood. This TCR derives from a woman in her 30s in good health.

CDR3 protein: CASSQVLGLINTGELFF. In DNA, the CDR3 is TGTGCCAGCAGTCAAGTCTTAGGACTAATCAACACCGGGGAGCTGTTTTTT. This chain links TRBV28 with TRBJ2-2, with D possibly matching TRBD2 (6 bases). Germline V gene data show CDR1 as MDHEN and CDR2 as SYDVKM. The V end lost 5 bases, the J end lost 2 bases, and 18 bases lay between the germline ends. CDR3 size: 17 residues.